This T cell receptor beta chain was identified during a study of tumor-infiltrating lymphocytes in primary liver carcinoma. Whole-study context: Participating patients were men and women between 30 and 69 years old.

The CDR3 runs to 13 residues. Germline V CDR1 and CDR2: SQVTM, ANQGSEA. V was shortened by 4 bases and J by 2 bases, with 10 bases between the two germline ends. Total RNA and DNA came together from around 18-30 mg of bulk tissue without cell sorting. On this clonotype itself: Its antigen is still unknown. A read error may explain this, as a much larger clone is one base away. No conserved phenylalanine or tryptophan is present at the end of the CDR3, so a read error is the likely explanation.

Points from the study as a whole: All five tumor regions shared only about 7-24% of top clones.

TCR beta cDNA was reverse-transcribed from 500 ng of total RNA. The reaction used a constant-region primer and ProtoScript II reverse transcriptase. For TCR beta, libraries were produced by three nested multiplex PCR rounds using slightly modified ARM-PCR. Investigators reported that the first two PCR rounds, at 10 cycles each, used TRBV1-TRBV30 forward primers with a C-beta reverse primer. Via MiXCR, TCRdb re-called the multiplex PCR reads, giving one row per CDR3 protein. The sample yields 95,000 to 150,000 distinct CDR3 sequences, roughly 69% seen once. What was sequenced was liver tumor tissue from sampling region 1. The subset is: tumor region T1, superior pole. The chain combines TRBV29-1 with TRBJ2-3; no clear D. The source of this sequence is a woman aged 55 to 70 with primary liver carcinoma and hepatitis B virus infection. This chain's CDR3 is CSVGRRLTDTQYL. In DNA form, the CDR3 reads TGCAGCGTTGGGCGGAGACTCACAGATACGCAGTATTTA.